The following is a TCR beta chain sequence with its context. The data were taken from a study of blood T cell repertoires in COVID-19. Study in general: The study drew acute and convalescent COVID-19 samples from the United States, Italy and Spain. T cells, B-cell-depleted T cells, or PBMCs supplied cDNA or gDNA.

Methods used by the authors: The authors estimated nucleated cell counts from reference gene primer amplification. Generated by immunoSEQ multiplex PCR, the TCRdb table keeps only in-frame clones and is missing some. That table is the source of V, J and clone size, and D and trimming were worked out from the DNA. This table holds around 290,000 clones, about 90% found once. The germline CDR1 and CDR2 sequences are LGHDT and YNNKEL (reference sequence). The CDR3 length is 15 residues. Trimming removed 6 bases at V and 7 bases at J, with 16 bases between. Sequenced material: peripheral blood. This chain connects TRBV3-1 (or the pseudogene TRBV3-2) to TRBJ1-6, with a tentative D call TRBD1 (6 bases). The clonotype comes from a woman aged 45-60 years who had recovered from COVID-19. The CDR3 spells CASSPGTFSNSPLHF. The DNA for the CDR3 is TGTGCCAGCAGTCCCGGGACATTCTCAAATTCACCCCTCCACTTT.